This T cell receptor beta chain stems from a study of blood T cell repertoires in COVID-19. Germline trimming cut 0 bases from V and 6 bases from J; bases unmatched to any gene: 8. Germline loops: CDR1 MNHNS, CDR2 SASEGT. The CDR3 is 16 amino acids. Generated by immunoSEQ multiplex PCR, the TCRdb table keeps only in-frame clones and is missing some. In the table there are around 170,000 clones, roughly 80% of which are singletons. The J gene is TRBJ2-7, the V gene TRBV6-1; 10 bases are shared with TRBD1. The sequencing sample was made of peripheral blood. This sequence was found in a woman older than 75 with acute or convalescent COVID-19. CDR3 sequence: CASSEAYTGTGVEQYF. The DNA of the CDR3 is TGTGCCAGCAGTGAAGCCTACACCGGGACAGGGGTCGAGCAGTACTTC.